The 10 T cell receptor beta chains below all came from one sample that was sequenced in a study of technical replicates of blood from a handful of donors. Method: immunoSEQ multiplex PCR; TCRdb's copy keeps in-frame clones and lacks some. The sample carries tens of thousands of clones, around 94% recorded once. Material for sequencing was T cells isolated from PBMCs. All receptors come from a human donor in good health.

The CDR3 DNA reads as TGTGCCATCACCGGGGGAAACACTGGGGCCAACGTCCTGACTTTC. Protein sequence: CAITGGNTGANVLTF. The gene calls are TRBV7-6 and TRBJ2-6; weak D call: TRBD2 (6 bases). The CDR3 has 15 amino acids. CDR1 and CDR2 from the germline V gene are SGHVS and FNYEAQ. V lost 10 bases and J lost 2, with 15 bases in between.

The V call is TRBV6-1, the J call TRBJ2-3; 9 nucleotides align to TRBD2. The germline CDR1 and CDR2 sequences are MNHNS and SASEGT. Trimming took 0 bases from V and 7 from J; bases not matched to a gene: 20. CDR3 size: 20 residues. The CDR3 loop is CASSEALWRQSGRIVNTQYF. In nucleotides, the CDR3 is TGTGCCAGCAGTGAAGCGCTCTGGAGACAAAGCGGGAGGATAGTAAATACGCAGTATTTT.

J is TRBJ2-2 and V is TRBV7-9, with TRBD1 matching 7 bases. The germline gives CDR1 SEHNR, CDR2 FQNEAQ (reference sequence). CDR3 size: 13 residues. The ends lost 6 bases at V and 7 bases at J; junction bases unmatched: 5. The CDR3 region is CASRPWTGGELFF. The CDR3 DNA reads TGTGCCAGCAGACCTTGGACAGGCGGGGAGCTGTTTTTT.

CDR3 in amino acids: CASSYSRGTDTQYF. The CDR3 bases are TGTGCCAGCAGTTACTCCAGGGGAACAGATACGCAGTATTTT. The rearrangement links TRBV6-5 to TRBJ2-3, with TRBD1 as a possible D gene (6 bases). V was clipped by 0 bases and J by 3 bases, with 7 bases between them. The germline V gene has CDR1 MNHEY and CDR2 SVGAGI. This CDR3 has 14 residues.

The chain uses TRBV21-1 and TRBJ1-5. TRBV21-1 is a documented pseudogene. The CDR3 is 20 amino acids. CDR3 loop: CASGLSWRRVESGSNQPQHF. The CDR3 DNA is TGTGCCAGCGGGCTTTCTTGGAGAAGGGTGGAATCGGGGAGCAATCAGCCCCAGCATTTT.

The chain recombines TRBV6-1 with TRBJ2-1, with TRBD1 matching 9 bases. Germline V gives CDR1 MNHNS, CDR2 SASEGT. V shed 5 bases, J shed 4 bases, and the junction held 6 bases outside the gene matches. The CDR3 has 15 amino acids. The CDR3 sequence: CASSLLTGGYNEQFF. The DNA for the CDR3 is TGTGCCAGCAGTCTATTGACAGGGGGATACAATGAGCAGTTCTTC.

The chain has TRBV5-6 and TRBJ2-1; unclear D gene. CDR3 length: 13 residues. The V and J ends lost 4 bases and 4 bases respectively, with 9 bases between them. The V gene's germline CDR1 is SGHDT and CDR2 YYEEEE. In nucleotides, the CDR3 is TGTGCCAGCAGCGCGACTGGGTACAATGAGCAGTTCTTC. This translates into CASSATGYNEQFF.

The chain has TRBV27 and TRBJ2-3; TRBD1 agrees at 10 bases. Germline V CDR1 and CDR2: MNHEY, SMNVEV (reference sequence). The CDR3 is 16 amino acids. V was clipped by 3 bases and J by 3 bases; unmatched bases: 6. The CDR3 reads CASSLGQGSNTDTQYF. The CDR3 coding sequence is TGTGCCAGCAGTTTGGGACAGGGGTCTAATACAGATACGCAGTATTTT.

The chain joins TRBV19 to TRBJ1-5, with D uncertain. The V and J ends lost 7 bases and 1 base respectively, with 8 bases between them. The germline V gene encodes CDR1 LNHDA and CDR2 SQIVND (reference sequence). The CDR3 is 13 amino acids. The CDR3 DNA reads as TGTGCCAGTAAGTGGGAGAGCAATCAGCCCCAGCATTTT. Protein: CASKWESNQPQHF.

The chain combines TRBV4-3 with TRBJ2-1, with D possibly TRBD1 on 6 matching bases. The CDR3 is made up of 15 amino acids. V gave up 2 bases and J gave up 3 bases, with 11 bases separating them. From germline, CDR1 is LGHNA and CDR2 YSLEER. CDR3 DNA sequence: TGCGCCAGCAGCCAAATGGGACAAAGCTACAATGAGCAGTTCTTC. It encodes CASSQMGQSYNEQFF.